The clone carrying this T cell receptor (beta chain) has only a few counts. What it binds is unknown. Sequencing libraries for TCR beta were prepared with iRepertoire HTBI primers and Arm-PCR of CDR3 regions. In the authors' methods: Identified segments across samples numbered 60 or so TRBV and about 15 TRBJ. MiXCR, run by TCRdb on the multiplex PCR reads, gives a single entry per CDR3 protein. The V and J calls were not made by the authors but by TCRdb's processing. This sample carries about 470,000 distinct CDR3 sequences, more than 20% of them seen once, and the ten largest clones take less than 9%. The data are from a study of regulatory T cells in long-lasting Graves disease. Overall study results and limits: Less diverse TCR repertoires were seen in persistent Graves' patients than in newly diagnosed ones.

Noted time point: persistent/refractory GD, antithyroid drugs over 5 years with positive TRAb. Extracted RNA from PBMCs served as the source of the TCR library. Material: peripheral blood mononuclear cells (PBMCs), obtained when the disease was refractory, from a patient treated with antithyroid drugs. This clonotype originated in a female donor with Graves disease.

The CDR3 DNA reads as TGTGCCACCAGCAGAGATACTCGGTCACCCCTCCACTTT. Its protein product is CATSRDTRSPLHF. The chain is built from TRBV15 and TRBJ1-6; D not certain. CDR3 length equals 13 residues. From germline, CDR1 is LNHNV and CDR2 YYDKDF (reference sequence). The V and J ends lost 0 bases and 10 bases respectively, with 7 bases between them.